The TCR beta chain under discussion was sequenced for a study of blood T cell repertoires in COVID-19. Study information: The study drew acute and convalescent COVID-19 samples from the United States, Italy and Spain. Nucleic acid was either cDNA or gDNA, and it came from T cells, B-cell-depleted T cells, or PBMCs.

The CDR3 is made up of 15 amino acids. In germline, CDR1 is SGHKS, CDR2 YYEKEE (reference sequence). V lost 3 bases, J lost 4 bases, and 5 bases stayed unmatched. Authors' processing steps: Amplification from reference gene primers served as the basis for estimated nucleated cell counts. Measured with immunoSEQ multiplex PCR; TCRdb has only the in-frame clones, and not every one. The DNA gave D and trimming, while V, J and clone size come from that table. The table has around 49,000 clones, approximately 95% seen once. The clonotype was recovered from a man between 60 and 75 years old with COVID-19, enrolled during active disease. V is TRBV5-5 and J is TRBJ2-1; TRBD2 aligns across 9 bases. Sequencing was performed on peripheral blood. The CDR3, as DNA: TGTGCCAGCAGCTCGCTAGCGGGGTATTACAATGAGCAGTTCTTC. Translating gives CASSSLAGYYNEQFF.